The rows below give T cell receptor beta chains drawn from one sample of a study of PD-1 blockade in classical Hodgkin lymphoma. Data came from immunoSEQ multiplex PCR; TCRdb stores just in-frame clones and leaves some out. Among 30,000 to 50,000 clones listed, roughly four fifths were seen once. Sequenced here: peripheral blood mononuclear cells (PBMCs), sampled at baseline. The receptors were sampled from a human donor with classical Hodgkin lymphoma. CDR3s leave out the opening cysteine and the closing phenylalanine or tryptophan. The order of the fields is clone size, J gene, V gene, CDR3 protein. Some rows have no size entry. The others give once, few or many, or a class for an expanded clone.

once	TRBJ2-7	TRBV28	ASSLTPSTASYEQY
.	TRBJ1-2	TRBV28	ASSLRGGGNGYT
.	TRBJ2-3	TRBV18	ASSPGLATTDTQY
.	TRBJ2-7	TRBV7-6	ASSQAGESAYEQY
.	TRBJ1-1	TRBV7-3	ASSPQGGFGRRTEAF
.	TRBJ2-2	TRBV27	ASGGITGELF
.	TRBJ1-1	TRBV28	ASSFRLTTEAF
once	TRBJ2-7	TRBV28	ASNNEGFSYEQY
few	TRBJ2-7	TRBV27	ASSPSQGLLSYEQY
.	TRBJ1-2	TRBV6-5	ASRDGGNYGYT
.	TRBJ2-3	TRBV19	ASSIRNTDTQY
.	TRBJ1-1	TRBV7-9	ASSGHPGQGWTEAF
.	TRBJ1-2	TRBV9	ASSVGQGAAYGYT
.	TRBJ1-5	TRBV2	ASKGDSNQPQH
once	TRBJ2-1	TRBV20-1	SASPGRGF
.	TRBJ1-1	TRBV5-5	ASSRAENGAF
few	TRBJ2-7	TRBV28	ASSLIRRGEQY
.	TRBJ2-3	TRBV27	ATGRSSGYPDTQY
few	TRBJ1-1	TRBV29-1	SVQGYTEAF
.	TRBJ1-3	TRBV11-2	ASSTGHLSGNTIY
.	TRBJ2-5	TRBV5-1	ASSSTSGRETQY
.	TRBJ2-5	TRBV29-1	SVQNRGLETQY
.	TRBJ2-7	TRBV9	ASSAGTGGAYEQY
.	TRBJ2-1	TRBV19	ASSNSDRNNEQF
.	TRBJ1-2	TRBV5-5	ASSLSVLQRGYT
once	TRBJ1-2	TRBV5-1	ASSAGQHYGYT
.	TRBJ1-2	TRBV2	ASSYTEAEGYT
.	TRBJ2-5	TRBV28	ASSFLRQGRETQY
.	TRBJ2-3	TRBV11-3	ASSHRDYTDTQY
few	TRBJ2-7	TRBV6-5	ASSYQGLGLY
.	TRBJ2-5	TRBV13	ASSLSTGQGETQY
.	TRBJ2-7	TRBV15	ATSRDLASGTYEQY
.	TRBJ1-6	TRBV7-2	ASSLALTEKSPLH
.	TRBJ1-1	TRBV5-6	ASSLGGQGEAF
.	TRBJ2-2	TRBV19	ASSILGTLGELF
.	TRBJ2-7	TRBV11-2	ASSPGGSEQY
many	TRBJ1-3	TRBV2	ASRALGEAGNTIY
.	TRBJ2-3	TRBV29-1	SMSSRGGTDTQY
.	TRBJ2-1	TRBV12-5	ASGLVLLGLAGGQRRNEQF
.	TRBJ1-1	TRBV7-3	ASSSSLQGARTEAF
.	TRBJ2-3	TRBV7-2	ASSPDRNTDTQY
.	TRBJ2-1	TRBV28	ASNQRTSPLGSYNEQF
.	TRBJ2-5	TRBV6-6	AIAVSQETQY
.	TRBJ1-4	TRBV2	ASSPTLWGGATNEKLF
.	TRBJ1-3	TRBV6-6	ASSYGGSFSGNTIY
few	TRBJ2-1	TRBV29-1	SVEEGLAGDSYNEQF
few	TRBJ2-1	TRBV5-1	ATTDRLAGYNEQF
.	TRBJ2-7	TRBV5-4	ASSGEREGFLEQY
.	TRBJ2-3	TRBV28	ASSSRQGTDTQY
few	TRBJ2-7	TRBV4-1	ASSQRTGGRDEQY
.	TRBJ1-2	TRBV6-5	ASHPLGNYGYT
.	TRBJ2-7	TRBV6-6	ASSRQGGSYEQY
.	TRBJ1-6	TRBV4-1	ANSSRVLTGDANSPLH